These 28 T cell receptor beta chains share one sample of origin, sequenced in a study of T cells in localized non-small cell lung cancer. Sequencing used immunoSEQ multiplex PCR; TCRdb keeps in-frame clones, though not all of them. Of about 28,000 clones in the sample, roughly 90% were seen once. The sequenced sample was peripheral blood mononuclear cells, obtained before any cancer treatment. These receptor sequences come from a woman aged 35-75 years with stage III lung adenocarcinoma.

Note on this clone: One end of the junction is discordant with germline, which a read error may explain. CDR3 in amino acids: CASSLGSGTTSYEQYF. Written as DNA, the CDR3 is TGTGCCAGCAGTTTGGGTAGCGGGACTACCTCCTACGAGCAGTACTTC. The chain is built from TRBV5-4 and TRBJ2-7; 8 bases match TRBD2. The CDR3 has 16 amino acids. Per the germline V gene, CDR1 is SGHNT and CDR2 is YYREEE (reference sequence). Based on the CDR3 plus reference TRBV5-4 and TRBJ2-7, the full variable domain is ETGVTQSPTHLIKTRGQQVTLRCSSQSGHNTVSWYQQALGQGPQFIFQYYREEENGRGNFPPRFSGLQFPNYSSELNVNALELDDSALYLCASSLGSGTTSYEQYFGPGTRLTVT.

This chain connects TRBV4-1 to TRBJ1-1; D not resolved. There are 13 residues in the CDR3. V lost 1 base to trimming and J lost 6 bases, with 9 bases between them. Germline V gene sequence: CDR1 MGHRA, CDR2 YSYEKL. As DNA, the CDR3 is TGCGCCAGCAGCCAAGGTTCCTCCCCTGAAGCTTTCTTT. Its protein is CASSQGSSPEAFF.

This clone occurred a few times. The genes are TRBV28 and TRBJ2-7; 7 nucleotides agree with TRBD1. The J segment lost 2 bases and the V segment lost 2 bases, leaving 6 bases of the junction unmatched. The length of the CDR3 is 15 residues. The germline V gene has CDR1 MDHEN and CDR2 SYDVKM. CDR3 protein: CASSLLWDSTYEQYF. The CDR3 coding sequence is TGTGCCAGCAGTTTACTGTGGGACAGTACCTACGAGCAGTACTTC.

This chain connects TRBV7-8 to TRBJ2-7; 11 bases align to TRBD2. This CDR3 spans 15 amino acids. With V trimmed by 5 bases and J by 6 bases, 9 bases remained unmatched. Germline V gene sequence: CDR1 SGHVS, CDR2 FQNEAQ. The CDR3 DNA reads TGTGCCAGCAGCCCCCCGACTAGCGGGACGAGCGAGCAGTACTTC. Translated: CASSPPTSGTSEQYF.

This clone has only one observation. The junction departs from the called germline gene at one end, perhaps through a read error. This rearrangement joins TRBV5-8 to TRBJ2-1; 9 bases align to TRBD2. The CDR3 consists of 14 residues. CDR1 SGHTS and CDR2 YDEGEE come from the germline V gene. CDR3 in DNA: TGTGCCAGAAGCTTTAAGCGGGGGGACGACGAGCAGTTCTTC. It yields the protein CARSFKRGDDEQFF.

CDR3 amino acids: CVVSGNAEQYF. The CDR3 DNA reads TGTGTCGTTAGCGGGAACGCAGAGCAGTACTTC. The chain recombines TRBV5-4 with TRBJ2-7; 8 nucleotides match TRBD2. The CDR3 runs to 11 residues. Germline V gene lookup returns CDR1 SGHNT and CDR2 YYREEE (reference sequence).

CDR3 protein: CASSLISQGASGYTF. Written as DNA, the CDR3 is TGTGCCAGCAGCTTAATTTCGCAGGGGGCAAGTGGCTACACCTTC. V gene TRBV7-2 combines with J gene TRBJ1-2, with 8 bases matching TRBD1. The CDR3 runs to 15 residues. The V segment lost 2 bases and the J segment 7 bases; nucleotides outside the gene matches: 9. The germline CDR1 and CDR2 sequences are SGHTA and FQGNSA.

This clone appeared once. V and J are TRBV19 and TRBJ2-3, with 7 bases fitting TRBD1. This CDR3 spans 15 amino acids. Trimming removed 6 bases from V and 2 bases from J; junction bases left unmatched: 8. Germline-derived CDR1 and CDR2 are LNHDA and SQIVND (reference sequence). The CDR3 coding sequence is TGTGCCAGTAGATCCTTGGACAGGCACACAGATACGCAGTATTTT. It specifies CASRSLDRHTDTQYF.

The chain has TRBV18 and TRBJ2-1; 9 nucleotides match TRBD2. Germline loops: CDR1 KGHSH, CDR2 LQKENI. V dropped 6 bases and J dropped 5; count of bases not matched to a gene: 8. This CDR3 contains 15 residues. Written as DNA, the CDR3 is TGTGCCAGCTCGATTAGCGGGGGTAACAACAATGAGCAGTTCTTC. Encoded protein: CASSISGGNNNEQFF. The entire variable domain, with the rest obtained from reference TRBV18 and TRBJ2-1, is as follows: NAGVMQNPRHLVRRRGQEARLRCSPMKGHSHVYWYRQLPEEGLKFMVYLQKENIIDESGMPKERFSAEFPKEGPSILRIQQVVRGDSAAYFCASSISGGNNNEQFFGPGTRLTVL.

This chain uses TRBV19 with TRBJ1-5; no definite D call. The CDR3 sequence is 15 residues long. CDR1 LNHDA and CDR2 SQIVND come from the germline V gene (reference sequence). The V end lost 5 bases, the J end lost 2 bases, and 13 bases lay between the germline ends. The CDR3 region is CASSLTILGNQPQHF. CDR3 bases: TGTGCCAGTAGTCTGACAATCTTGGGCAATCAGCCCCAGCATTTT. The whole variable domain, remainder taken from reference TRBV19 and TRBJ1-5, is DGGITQSPKYLFRKEGQNVTLSCEQNLNHDAMYWYRQDPGQGLRLIYYSQIVNDFQKGDIAEGYSVSREKKESFPLTVTSAQKNPTAFYLCASSLTILGNQPQHFGDGTRLSIL.

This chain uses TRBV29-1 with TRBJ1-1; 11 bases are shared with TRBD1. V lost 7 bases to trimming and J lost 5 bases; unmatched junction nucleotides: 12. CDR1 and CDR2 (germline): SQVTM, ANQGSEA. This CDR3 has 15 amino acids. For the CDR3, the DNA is TGCAGCGCCCGGACAGGGGGCGCCTCTTGGACTGAAGCTTTCTTT. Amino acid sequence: CSARTGGASWTEAFF.

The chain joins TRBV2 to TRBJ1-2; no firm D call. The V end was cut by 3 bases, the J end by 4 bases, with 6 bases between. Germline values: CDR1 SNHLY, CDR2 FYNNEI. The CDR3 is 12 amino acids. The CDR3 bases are TGTGCCAGCAGTGAGATGGGCTATGGCTACACCTTC. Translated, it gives CASSEMGYGYTF.

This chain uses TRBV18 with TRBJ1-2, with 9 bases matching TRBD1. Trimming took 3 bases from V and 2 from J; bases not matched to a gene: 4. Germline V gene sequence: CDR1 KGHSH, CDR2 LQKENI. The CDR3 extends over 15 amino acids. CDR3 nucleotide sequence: TGTGCCAGCTCACCGGTAGGACAGGGGAACTATGGCTACACCTTC. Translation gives CASSPVGQGNYGYTF.

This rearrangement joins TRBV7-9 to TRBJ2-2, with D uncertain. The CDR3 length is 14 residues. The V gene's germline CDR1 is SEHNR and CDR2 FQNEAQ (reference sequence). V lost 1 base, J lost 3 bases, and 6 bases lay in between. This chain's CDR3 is CASSLEGYTGELFF. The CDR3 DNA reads TGTGCCAGCAGCTTAGAGGGTTACACCGGGGAGCTGTTTTTT.

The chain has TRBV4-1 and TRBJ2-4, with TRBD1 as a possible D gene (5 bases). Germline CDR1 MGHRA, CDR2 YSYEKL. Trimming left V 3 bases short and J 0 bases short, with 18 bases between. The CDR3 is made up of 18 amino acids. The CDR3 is CASSHPPRQSLAKNIQYF. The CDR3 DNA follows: TGCGCCAGCAGCCACCCCCCACGACAGAGCTTAGCCAAAAACATTCAGTACTTC.

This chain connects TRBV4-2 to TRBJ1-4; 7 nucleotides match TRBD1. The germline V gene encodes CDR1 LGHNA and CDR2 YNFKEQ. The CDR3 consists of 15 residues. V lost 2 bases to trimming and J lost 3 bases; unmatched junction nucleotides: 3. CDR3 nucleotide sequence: TGTGCCAGCAGCCAACCCGGACAGGCTAATGAAAAACTGTTTTTT. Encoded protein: CASSQPGQANEKLFF.

The CDR3 sequence is CASSLNFEQYF. The CDR3, as DNA: TGTGCCAGCAGCTTGAACTTTGAGCAGTACTTC. This sequence joins TRBV11-2 and TRBJ2-7; D gene unclear. The germline V gene has CDR1 SGHAT and CDR2 FQNNGV. V was shortened by 3 bases and J by 7 bases, with 7 bases between the two germline ends. This CDR3 is 11 amino acids long.

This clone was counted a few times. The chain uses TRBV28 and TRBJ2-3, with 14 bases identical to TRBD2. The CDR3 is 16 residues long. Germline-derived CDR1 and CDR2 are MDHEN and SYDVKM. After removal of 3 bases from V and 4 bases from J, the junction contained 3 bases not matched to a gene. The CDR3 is CASSFGGLAGADTQYF. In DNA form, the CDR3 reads TGTGCCAGCAGTTTTGGGGGACTAGCGGGAGCAGATACGCAGTATTTT.

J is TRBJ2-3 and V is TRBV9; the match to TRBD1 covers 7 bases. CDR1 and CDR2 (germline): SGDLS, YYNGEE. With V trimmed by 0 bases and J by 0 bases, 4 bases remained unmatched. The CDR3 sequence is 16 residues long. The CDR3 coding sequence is TGTGCCAGCAGCGTAGGTACAGGGGCTAGCACAGATACGCAGTATTTT. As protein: CASSVGTGASTDTQYF.

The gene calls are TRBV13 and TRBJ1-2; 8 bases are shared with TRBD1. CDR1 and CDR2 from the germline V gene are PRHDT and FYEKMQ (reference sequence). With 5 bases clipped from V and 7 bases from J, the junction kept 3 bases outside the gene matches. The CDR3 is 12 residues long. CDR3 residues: CASSRQGPGYTF. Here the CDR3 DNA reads TGTGCCAGCAGCCGACAGGGGCCTGGCTACACCTTC.

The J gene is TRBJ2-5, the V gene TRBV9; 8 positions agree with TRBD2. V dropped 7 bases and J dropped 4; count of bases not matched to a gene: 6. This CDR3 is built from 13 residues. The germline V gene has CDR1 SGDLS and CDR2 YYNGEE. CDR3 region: CASALSGGETQYF. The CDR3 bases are TGTGCCAGCGCCCTGAGCGGGGGAGAGACCCAGTACTTC.

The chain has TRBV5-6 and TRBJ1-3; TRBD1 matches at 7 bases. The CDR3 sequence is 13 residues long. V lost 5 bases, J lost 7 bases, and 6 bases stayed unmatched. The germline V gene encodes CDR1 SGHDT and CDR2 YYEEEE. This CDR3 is CASSTGTENTIYF. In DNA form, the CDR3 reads TGTGCCAGCAGTACCGGGACAGAGAACACCATATATTTT.

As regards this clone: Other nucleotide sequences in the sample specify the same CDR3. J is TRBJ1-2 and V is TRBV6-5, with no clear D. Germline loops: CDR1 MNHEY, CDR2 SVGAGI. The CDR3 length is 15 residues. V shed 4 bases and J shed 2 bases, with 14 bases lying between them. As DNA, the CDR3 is TGTGCCAGCAGTTCCCGCCGGACGGGAAACTATGGCTACACCTTC. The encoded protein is CASSSRRTGNYGYTF.

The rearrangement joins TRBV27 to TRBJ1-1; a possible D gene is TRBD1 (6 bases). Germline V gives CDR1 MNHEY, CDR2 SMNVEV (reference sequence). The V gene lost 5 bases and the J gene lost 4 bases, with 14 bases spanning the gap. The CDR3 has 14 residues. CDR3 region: CASSLRGFGTEAFF. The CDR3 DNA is TGTGCCAGCAGTCTCAGGGGATTTGGCACTGAAGCTTTCTTT.

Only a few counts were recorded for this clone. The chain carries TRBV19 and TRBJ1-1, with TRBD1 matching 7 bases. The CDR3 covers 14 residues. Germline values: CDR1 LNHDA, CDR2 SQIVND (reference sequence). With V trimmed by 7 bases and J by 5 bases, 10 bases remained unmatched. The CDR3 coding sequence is TGTGCCAGTACCACAGGGACAGTGAGTACTGAAGCTTTCTTT. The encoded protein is CASTTGTVSTEAFF.

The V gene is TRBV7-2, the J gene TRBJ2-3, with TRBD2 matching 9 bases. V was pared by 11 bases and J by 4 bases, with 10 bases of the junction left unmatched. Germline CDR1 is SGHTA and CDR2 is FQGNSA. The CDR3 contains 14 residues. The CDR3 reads CASKPGLAADTQYF. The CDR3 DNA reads TGTGCCTCGAAGCCGGGACTAGCTGCAGATACGCAGTATTTT.

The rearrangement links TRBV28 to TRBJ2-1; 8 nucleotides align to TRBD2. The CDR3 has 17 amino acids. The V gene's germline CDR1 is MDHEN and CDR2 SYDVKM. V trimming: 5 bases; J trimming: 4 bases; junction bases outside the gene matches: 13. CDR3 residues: CASSASGTSSVYNEQFF. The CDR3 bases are TGTGCCAGCAGTGCGTCCGGGACTAGTTCCGTTTACAATGAGCAGTTCTTC.

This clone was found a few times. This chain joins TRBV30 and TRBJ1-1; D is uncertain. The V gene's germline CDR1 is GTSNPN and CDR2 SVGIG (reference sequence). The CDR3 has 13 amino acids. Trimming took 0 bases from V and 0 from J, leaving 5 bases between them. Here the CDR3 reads CAWSVGLNTEAFF. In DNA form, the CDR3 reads TGTGCCTGGAGTGTCGGTTTGAACACTGAAGCTTTCTTT.